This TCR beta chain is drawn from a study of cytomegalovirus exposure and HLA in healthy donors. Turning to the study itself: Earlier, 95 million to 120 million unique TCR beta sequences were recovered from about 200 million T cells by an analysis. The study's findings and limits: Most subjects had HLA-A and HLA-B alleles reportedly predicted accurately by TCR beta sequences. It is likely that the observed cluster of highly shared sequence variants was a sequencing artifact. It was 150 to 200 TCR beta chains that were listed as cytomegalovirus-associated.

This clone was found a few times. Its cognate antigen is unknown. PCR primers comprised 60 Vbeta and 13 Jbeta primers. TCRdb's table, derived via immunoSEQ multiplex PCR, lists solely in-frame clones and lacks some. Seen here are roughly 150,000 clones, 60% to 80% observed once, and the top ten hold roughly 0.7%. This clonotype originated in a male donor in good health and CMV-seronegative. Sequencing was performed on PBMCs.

CDR3 nucleotides: TGTGCCAGCAGCTTACGGGGTCTGGACACTGAAGCTTTCTTT. This codes for CASSLRGLDTEAFF. The gene calls are TRBV11-2 and TRBJ1-1; the D is unclear. Germline values: CDR1 SGHAT, CDR2 FQNNGV. The CDR3 extends over 14 amino acids. V dropped 2 bases and J dropped 3 bases, with 10 bases sitting between them.